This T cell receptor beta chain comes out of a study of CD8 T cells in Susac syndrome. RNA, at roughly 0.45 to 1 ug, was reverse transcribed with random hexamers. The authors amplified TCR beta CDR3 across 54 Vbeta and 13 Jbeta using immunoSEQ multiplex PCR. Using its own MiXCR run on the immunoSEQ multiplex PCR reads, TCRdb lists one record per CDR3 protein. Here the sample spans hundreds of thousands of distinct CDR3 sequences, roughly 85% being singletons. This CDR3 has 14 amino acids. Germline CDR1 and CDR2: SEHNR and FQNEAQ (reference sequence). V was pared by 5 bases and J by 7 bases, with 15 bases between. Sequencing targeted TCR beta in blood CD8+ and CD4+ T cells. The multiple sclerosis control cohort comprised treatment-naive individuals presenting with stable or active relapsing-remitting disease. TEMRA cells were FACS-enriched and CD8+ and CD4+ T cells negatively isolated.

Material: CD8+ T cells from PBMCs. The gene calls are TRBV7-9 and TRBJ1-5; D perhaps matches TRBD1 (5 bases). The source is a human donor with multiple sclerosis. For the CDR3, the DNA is TGTGCCAGCAGCCCAAGTGGGGGAAGCCAGCCCCAGCATTTT. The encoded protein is CASSPSGGSQPQHF.